These T cell receptor beta chains were read from a single sample in a study of T cells in Graves' hyperthyroidism and ophthalmopathy. TCRdb independently ran MiXCR on the multiplex PCR reads; one entry per CDR3 protein. Of about 560,000 distinct CDR3 sequences listed, over 15% are singletons. Material for sequencing was blood. The receptors shown here come from a young woman with Graves' hyperthyroidism. Both conserved end residues are part of each CDR3. D genes are given only for firm matches. Size tells how often a clone was seen (once, few, many) or the class of an expanded clone, and some rows leave it out.

d_call: -
clone_size: many
j_call: TRBJ2-7
v_call: TRBV11-3
cdr3_nt: TGTGCCAGCAGCTCCCGAGCGCGGGGCCCCAAGGACGAGCAGTACTTC
cdr3_aa: CASSSRARGPKDEQYF

d_call: -
clone_size: many
j_call: TRBJ1-2
v_call: TRBV12-3/TRBV12-4
cdr3_nt: TGTGCCAGCAGTTTAGCCCGGGGGCAGGGGCGTAACTATGGCTACACCTTC
cdr3_aa: CASSLARGQGRNYGYTF

d_call: TRBD1
clone_size: few
j_call: TRBJ1-6
v_call: TRBV19
cdr3_nt: TGTGCCAGTTGGACAGGGAGAAATTCACCCCTCCACTTT
cdr3_aa: CASWTGRNSPLHF

d_call: TRBD1
clone_size: few
j_call: TRBJ1-2
v_call: TRBV6-1
cdr3_nt: TGTGCCAGCAGTGACTCTGACAGGGGTGGCTATGGCTACACCTTC
cdr3_aa: CASSDSDRGGYGYTF

d_call: TRBD1
clone_size: few
j_call: TRBJ2-7
v_call: TRBV3-1
cdr3_nt: TGTGCCAGCAGCCGAACGACAGGGATCTACGAGCAGTACTTC
cdr3_aa: CASSRTTGIYEQYF

d_call: TRBD2
clone_size: -
j_call: TRBJ2-7
v_call: TRBV7-9
cdr3_nt: TGTGCCAGCAGCTCGGGGATAGCGGGGGACGAGCAGTACTTC
cdr3_aa: CASSSGIAGDEQYF

d_call: -
clone_size: many
j_call: TRBJ2-1
v_call: TRBV15
cdr3_nt: TGTGCCACCAGCAGGGGGCCGTTGTTCTACAATGAGCAGTTCTTC
cdr3_aa: CATSRGPLFYNEQFF

d_call: -
clone_size: many
j_call: TRBJ1-2
v_call: TRBV15
cdr3_nt: TGTGCCACCAGCGGCCTTACGGGTCGGGACTACACCTTC
cdr3_aa: CATSGLTGRDYTF

d_call: -
clone_size: -
j_call: TRBJ1-2
v_call: TRBV24-1
cdr3_nt: TGTGCCACCAGTGACCCCGGGGGGGGCTACACCTTC
cdr3_aa: CATSDPGGGYTF

d_call: TRBD2
clone_size: many
j_call: TRBJ2-1
v_call: TRBV7-8
cdr3_nt: TGTGCCAGCAGCCCAAAGACTAGCGGAAGCTCCTTTTACAATGAGCAGTTCTTC
cdr3_aa: CASSPKTSGSSFYNEQFF

d_call: -
clone_size: few
j_call: TRBJ2-1
v_call: TRBV7-9
cdr3_nt: TGTTCCTTGAGTGAGCAGTTCTTC
cdr3_aa: CSLSEQFF

d_call: -
clone_size: -
j_call: TRBJ2-1
v_call: TRBV20-1
cdr3_nt: TGCAGTGCTGTACAGGGGGGGAACAATGAGCAGTTCTTC
cdr3_aa: CSAVQGGNNEQFF

d_call: -
clone_size: -
j_call: TRBJ1-4
v_call: TRBV12-3/TRBV12-4
cdr3_nt: TGTGCCAGCAGCTCGACAACAACTAATGAAAAACTGTTTTTT
cdr3_aa: CASSSTTTNEKLFF

d_call: -
clone_size: -
j_call: TRBJ2-7
v_call: TRBV6-5
cdr3_nt: TGTGCCAGCAGTTACCTCTCGACGACGGACGAGCAGTACTTC
cdr3_aa: CASSYLSTTDEQYF

d_call: TRBD1
clone_size: few
j_call: TRBJ2-2
v_call: TRBV5-1
cdr3_nt: TGCGCCAGCAGCTTCAGGACAGGGGGTCCCGGGGAGCTGTTTTTT
cdr3_aa: CASSFRTGGPGELFF

d_call: TRBD2
clone_size: few
j_call: TRBJ2-3
v_call: TRBV29-1
cdr3_nt: TGCAGCGTACTAGCGGGAGCCACAGATACGCAGTATTTT
cdr3_aa: CSVLAGATDTQYF

d_call: -
clone_size: -
j_call: TRBJ2-3
v_call: TRBV5-1
cdr3_nt: TGCGCCAGCAGCCCCACGACAAGCCCTGTCACAGATACGCAGTATTTT
cdr3_aa: CASSPTTSPVTDTQYF

d_call: TRBD2
clone_size: few
j_call: TRBJ2-7
v_call: TRBV6-5
cdr3_nt: TGTGCCAGCAGTTATAGCCTAGCGGGCTACGAGCAGTACTTC
cdr3_aa: CASSYSLAGYEQYF

d_call: -
clone_size: -
j_call: TRBJ2-7
v_call: TRBV6-1
cdr3_nt: TGTGCCAGCAGTGAAGGGCAGTACGAGCAGTACTTC
cdr3_aa: CASSEGQYEQYF

d_call: TRBD1
clone_size: many
j_call: TRBJ2-7
v_call: TRBV15
cdr3_nt: TGTGCCACCAGCCCGAGTCCCGGACAGGCCTACGAGCAGTACTTC
cdr3_aa: CATSPSPGQAYEQYF

d_call: -
clone_size: few
j_call: TRBJ1-6
v_call: TRBV10-1
cdr3_nt: TGCGCCAGCAGTGGGACAGATCGAGATTCACCCCTCCACTTT
cdr3_aa: CASSGTDRDSPLHF

d_call: -
clone_size: many
j_call: TRBJ2-1
v_call: TRBV3-1
cdr3_nt: TGTGCCAGCAGCCCTGCGGGGATAAACAATGAGCAGTTCTTC
cdr3_aa: CASSPAGINNEQFF